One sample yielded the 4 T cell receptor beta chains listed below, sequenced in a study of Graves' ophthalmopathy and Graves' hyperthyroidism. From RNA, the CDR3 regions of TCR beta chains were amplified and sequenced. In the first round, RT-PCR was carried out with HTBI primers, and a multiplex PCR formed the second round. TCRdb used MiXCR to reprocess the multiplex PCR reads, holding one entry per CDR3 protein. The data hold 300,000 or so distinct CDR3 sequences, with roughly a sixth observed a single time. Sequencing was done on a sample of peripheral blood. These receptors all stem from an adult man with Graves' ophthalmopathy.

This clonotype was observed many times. CDR3 protein: CASSRGTDGELFF. CDR3 DNA: TGTGCCAGTAGTAGAGGGACAGACGGGGAGCTGTTTTTT. The rearrangement uses TRBV19 and TRBJ2-2, with 7 bases aligning to TRBD1. Germline CDR1 reads LNHDA; CDR2 reads SQIVND (reference sequence). CDR3 length: 13 amino acids. V lost 4 bases to trimming and J lost 7 bases; unmatched junction nucleotides: 3. Full variable domain (outside the CDR3, taken from reference TRBV19 and TRBJ2-2): DGGITQSPKYLFRKEGQNVTLSCEQNLNHDAMYWYRQDPGQGLRLIYYSQIVNDFQKGDIAEGYSVSREKKESFPLTVTSAQKNPTAFYLCASSRGTDGELFFGEGSRLTVL.

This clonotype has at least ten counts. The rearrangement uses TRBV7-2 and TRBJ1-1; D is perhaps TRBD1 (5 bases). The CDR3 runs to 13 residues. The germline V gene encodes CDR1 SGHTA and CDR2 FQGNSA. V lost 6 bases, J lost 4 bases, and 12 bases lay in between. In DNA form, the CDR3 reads TGTGCCAGCAGAGGAGGGGCTTCCACTGAAGCTTTCTTT. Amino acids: CASRGGASTEAFF.

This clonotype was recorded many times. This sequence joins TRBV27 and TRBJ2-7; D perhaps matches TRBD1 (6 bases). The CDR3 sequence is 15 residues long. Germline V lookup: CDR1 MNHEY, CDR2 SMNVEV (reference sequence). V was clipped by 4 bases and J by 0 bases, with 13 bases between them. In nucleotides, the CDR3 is TGTGCCAGCAGTTCTATAACAGGGTACTCCTACGAGCAGTACTTC. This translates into CASSSITGYSYEQYF.

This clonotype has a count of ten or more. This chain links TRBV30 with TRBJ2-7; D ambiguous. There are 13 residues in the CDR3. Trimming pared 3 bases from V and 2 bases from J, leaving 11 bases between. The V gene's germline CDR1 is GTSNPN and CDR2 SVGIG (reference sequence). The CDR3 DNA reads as TGTGCCTGGAGCGACGGGTATCCCTACGAGCAGTACTTC. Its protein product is CAWSDGYPYEQYF. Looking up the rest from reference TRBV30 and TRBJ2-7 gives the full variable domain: SQTIHQWPATLVQPVGSPLSLECTVEGTSNPNLYWYRQAAGRGLQLLFYSVGIGQISSEVPQNLSASRPQDRQFILSSKKLLLSDSGFYLCAWSDGYPYEQYFGPGTRLTVT.